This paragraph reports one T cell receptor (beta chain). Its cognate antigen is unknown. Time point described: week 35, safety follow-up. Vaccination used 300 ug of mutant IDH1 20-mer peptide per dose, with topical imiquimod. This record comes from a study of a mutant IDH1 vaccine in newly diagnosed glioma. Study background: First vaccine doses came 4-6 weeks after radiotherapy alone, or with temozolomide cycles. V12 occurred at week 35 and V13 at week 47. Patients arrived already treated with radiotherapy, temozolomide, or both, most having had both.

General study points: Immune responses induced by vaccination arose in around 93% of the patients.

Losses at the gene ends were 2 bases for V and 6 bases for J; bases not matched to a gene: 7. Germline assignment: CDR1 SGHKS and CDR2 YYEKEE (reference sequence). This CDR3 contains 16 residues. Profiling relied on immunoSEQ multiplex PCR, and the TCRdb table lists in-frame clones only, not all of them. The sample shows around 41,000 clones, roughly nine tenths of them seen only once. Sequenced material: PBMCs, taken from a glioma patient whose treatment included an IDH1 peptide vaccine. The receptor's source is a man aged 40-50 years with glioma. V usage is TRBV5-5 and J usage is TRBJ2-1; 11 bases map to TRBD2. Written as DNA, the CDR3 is TGTGCCAGCAGCTTTTTAGCGGGAGGGCCGGGCAATGAGCAGTTCTTC. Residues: CASSFLAGGPGNEQFF.